A single sample is the source of the 21 T cell receptor beta chains below, sequenced in a study of cytomegalovirus exposure and HLA in healthy donors. The PCR had 60 Vbeta and 13 Jbeta primers. TCRdb keeps only in-frame clones here, not all; method: immunoSEQ multiplex PCR. The table records around 150,000 clones, about four fifths of them present only once. The sequenced material came from PBMCs. These receptors were obtained from a man aged 50-60 years in good health and CMV-seropositive.

The chain has TRBV9 and TRBJ2-2, with D possibly TRBD2 on 5 matching bases. Per germline, CDR1 SGDLS and CDR2 YYNGEE. Trimming pared 0 bases from V and 4 bases from J, leaving 10 bases between. The CDR3 totals 15 residues. The CDR3 is CASSVARGPTGELFF. Written as DNA, the CDR3 is TGTGCCAGCAGCGTAGCTCGGGGTCCCACCGGGGAGCTGTTTTTT.

This clone was detected once. The chain carries TRBV6-5 and TRBJ2-1; D might be TRBD1 (6 bases). The CDR3 is made up of 12 amino acids. Trimming stripped 8 bases from V and 4 bases from J, with 9 bases between. CDR1 and CDR2 from the germline V gene are MNHEY and SVGAGI. CDR3 sequence (DNA): TGTGCCAGCGGGACATTGTACAATGAGCAGTTCTTC. Translation: CASGTLYNEQFF.

This clone was counted a few times. The genes are TRBV5-1 and TRBJ2-3; a possible D gene is TRBD1 (6 bases). Germline CDR1 is SGHRS and CDR2 is YFSETQ. This CDR3 is built from 15 residues. The V gene lost 3 bases and the J gene lost 2 bases, with 13 bases spanning the gap. CDR3 region: CASSSSGVDTDTQYF. CDR3 coding DNA: TGCGCCAGCAGCTCGTCAGGGGTAGACACAGATACGCAGTATTTT.

The CDR3 is CASRTGLNTEAFF. The CDR3 DNA reads TGTGCCAGCAGGACAGGGTTGAACACTGAAGCTTTCTTT. The chain is built from TRBV7-2 and TRBJ1-1, with 7 positions matching TRBD1. There are 13 residues in the CDR3. Trimming cost V 6 bases and J 0 bases; bases outside gene matches: 1. Germline CDR1 reads SGHTA; CDR2 reads FQGNSA.

This rearrangement joins TRBV19 to TRBJ1-4, with D tentatively TRBD1 (6 bases). The CDR3 totals 16 residues. Germline assignment: CDR1 LNHDA and CDR2 SQIVND (reference sequence). Trimming cost V 3 bases and J 2 bases, with 13 bases left between them. The CDR3 bases are TGTGCCAGTAGTATTTGGGGGCCCAGGACTAATGAAAAACTGTTTTTT. It encodes CASSIWGPRTNEKLFF.

The J gene is TRBJ2-7, the V gene TRBV13, with 16 bases identical to TRBD2. Unmatched junction bases numbered 9, after V lost 4 bases and J lost 3 bases. The CDR3 sequence is 18 residues long. Germline assignment: CDR1 PRHDT and CDR2 FYEKMQ (reference sequence). CDR3: CASSSTGLAGGTLYEQYF. In DNA, the CDR3 is TGTGCCAGCAGCTCAACGGGACTAGCGGGAGGGACACTCTACGAGCAGTACTTC.

This clone was detected only a few times. The J gene is TRBJ1-1, the V gene TRBV5-1, with 9 bases aligning to TRBD1. From germline, CDR1 is SGHRS and CDR2 YFSETQ. This CDR3 has 14 residues. V trimming: 5 bases; J trimming: 5 bases; junction bases outside the gene matches: 7. The CDR3 here is CASRPGQGETEAFF. CDR3 sequence (DNA): TGCGCCAGCAGGCCGGGACAGGGTGAGACTGAAGCTTTCTTT.

The chain recombines TRBV2 with TRBJ1-1; maybe TRBD1 (6 bases). Germline V gene lookup returns CDR1 SNHLY and CDR2 FYNNEI. Trimming left V 7 bases short and J 4 bases short, with 19 bases between. This CDR3 comprises 15 residues. CDR3 in amino acids: CASNQGGGRPTEAFF. As DNA, the CDR3 is TGTGCCAGCAACCAAGGGGGGGGGCGCCCCACTGAAGCTTTCTTT.

This chain connects TRBV2 to TRBJ2-7, with 7 bases aligning to TRBD2. The CDR3 is 15 amino acids. The junction had 8 bases not matched to a gene; V was cut back by 6 bases and J by 0 bases. The germline V gene encodes CDR1 SNHLY and CDR2 FYNNEI. This CDR3 is CASRGTSASSYEQYF. The CDR3 coding sequence is TGTGCCAGCAGGGGCACTAGCGCCAGCTCCTACGAGCAGTACTTC.

This rearrangement joins TRBV4-3 to TRBJ2-3; TRBD1 matches at 8 bases. With V trimmed by 4 bases and J by 6 bases, 3 bases remained unmatched. This CDR3 spans 13 amino acids. Germline assignment: CDR1 LGHNA and CDR2 YSLEER. CDR3 in amino acids: CASSPGQVDTQYF. The CDR3 bases are TGCGCCAGCAGCCCGGGACAGGTGGATACGCAGTATTTT.

V and J are TRBV19 and TRBJ2-7, with 8 bases that match TRBD2. CDR1 and CDR2 from the germline V gene are LNHDA and SQIVND (reference sequence). The CDR3 has 15 amino acids. The V and J ends lost 5 bases and 2 bases, in that order; junction bases with no gene match: 8. CDR3 region: CASSGAGTSTYEQYF. DNA of the CDR3: TGTGCCAGTAGTGGGGCCGGGACTAGTACCTACGAGCAGTACTTC.

CDR3 loop: CAIRQAEGSTDTQYF. Here the CDR3 DNA reads TGTGCCATCAGACAAGCGGAGGGTAGCACAGATACGCAGTATTTT. The rearrangement uses TRBV10-3 and TRBJ2-3; D might be TRBD2 (6 bases). Germline-derived CDR1 and CDR2 are ENHRY and SYGVKD. V lost 6 bases and J lost 0, with 13 bases in between. The CDR3 totals 15 residues.

The rearrangement uses TRBV4-3 and TRBJ2-5; D possibly corresponds to TRBD2 (7 bases). Germline values: CDR1 LGHNA, CDR2 YSLEER. The CDR3 length is 18 residues. Deletions cut 0 bases from V and 2 bases from J, with 19 bases between. CDR3 loop: CASSQDLFRGGPQETQYF. As DNA, the CDR3 is TGCGCCAGCAGCCAAGATCTTTTTCGCGGGGGCCCGCAAGAGACCCAGTACTTC.

The chain couples TRBV7-9 to TRBJ1-2; D remains ambiguous. The V end lost 6 bases, the J end lost 4 bases, and 15 bases lay between the germline ends. The germline V gene has CDR1 SEHNR and CDR2 FQNEAQ (reference sequence). The CDR3 extends over 14 amino acids. CDR3 loop: CASSSHDRGYGYTF. As DNA, the CDR3 is TGTGCCAGCAGTTCGCATGACCGGGGCTATGGCTACACCTTC.

This CDR3 reads CASSRPDTGELFF. In DNA, the CDR3 is TGTGCCAGCAGTCGCCCGGACACCGGGGAGCTGTTTTTT. V is TRBV28 and J is TRBJ2-2; unclear D gene. With 5 bases removed from V and 3 bases from J, the gap between germline ends came to 7 bases. Germline CDR1 reads MDHEN; CDR2 reads SYDVKM. This CDR3 comprises 13 residues.

This clone was detected once. The V call is TRBV29-1, the J call TRBJ1-1, with 7 bases aligning to TRBD1. This CDR3 comprises 17 residues. Germline loops: CDR1 SQVTM, CDR2 ANQGSEA. J gave up 1 base and V 2 bases, and 13 bases lay outside the gene matches. CDR3 in DNA: TGCAGCGTTGAAACGAGACAGGGTTCTCTCAGGAACACTGAAGCTTTCTTT. Amino acid sequence: CSVETRQGSLRNTEAFF.

This clone was observed a handful of times. J is TRBJ2-1 and V is TRBV9; the D is unclear. The V end lost 0 bases, the J end lost 5 bases, and 6 bases lay between the germline ends. Per germline, CDR1 SGDLS and CDR2 YYNGEE. This CDR3 has 13 amino acids. CDR3 residues: CASSVGGNNEQFF. CDR3 DNA: TGTGCCAGCAGCGTAGGAGGAAACAATGAGCAGTTCTTC. Together with reference TRBV9 and TRBJ2-1, the CDR3 gives the full variable domain: DSGVTQTPKHLITATGQRVTLRCSPRSGDLSVYWYQQSLDQGLQFLIQYYNGEERAKGNILERFSAQQFPDLHSELNLSSLELGDSALYFCASSVGGNNEQFFGPGTRLTVL.

Note on this clone: At one end the junction does not follow the germline gene, possibly because of a read error. The rearrangement uses TRBV7-9 and TRBJ1-2, with D perhaps matching TRBD1 (6 bases). The CDR3 runs to 16 residues. CDR1 SEHNR and CDR2 FQNEAQ come from the germline V gene (reference sequence). The CDR3 loop is CSSGRGGADTNYGYTF. The CDR3 DNA sequence: TGTTCCAGCGGTAGGGGGGGCGCGGATACTAACTATGGCTACACCTTC.

This sequence joins TRBV14 and TRBJ1-1; 9 bases agree with TRBD1. CDR1 is SGHDN and CDR2 is FVKESK in the germline V gene. The V segment lost 3 bases and the J segment 1 base; nucleotides outside the gene matches: 9. The CDR3 spans 17 residues. CDR3 bases: TGTGCCAGCAGCCACTTGACAGGGGGAGGGGAGAACACTGAAGCTTTCTTT. Translation gives CASSHLTGGGENTEAFF.

A note on this clone: An end of the junction does not agree with germline; a read error may underlie this. This chain joins TRBV7-9 and TRBJ1-4, with 9 nucleotides matching TRBD1. This CDR3 is 15 amino acids long. CDR1 and CDR2 (germline): SEHNR, FQNEAQ (reference sequence). The CDR3 region is CAGSEQGTGREKLFF. As DNA, the CDR3 is TGTGCCGGCAGCGAACAAGGGACAGGGAGGGAAAAACTGTTTTTT.

The V and J genes are TRBV6-5 and TRBJ2-5, with D perhaps TRBD2 (5 bases). The CDR3 has 15 amino acids. V dropped 4 bases and J dropped 5 bases, with 17 bases sitting between them. Germline assignment: CDR1 MNHEY and CDR2 SVGAGI. This CDR3 reads CASSSDLAKSETQYF. The CDR3 nucleotides are TGTGCCAGCAGTTCGGACTTAGCGAAATCGGAGACCCAGTACTTC.